A single sample gave rise to the 5 T cell receptor beta chains below, sequenced in a study of CD8+ T cells in alopecia areata. cDNA prepared by RNA extraction and subsequent reverse transcription served as the template for sequencing. Method: immunoSEQ multiplex PCR; TCRdb's copy keeps in-frame clones and lacks some. The data hold roughly 140,000 clones, with 51% observed a single time. The sequencing used CD4+ T cells sorted from blood, collected at week 0. The receptor set was obtained from a human donor with alopecia areata.

The rearrangement uses TRBV18 and TRBJ1-1; the match to TRBD1 covers 8 bases. V shed 4 bases and J 1 base; nucleotides not matched to a gene: 5. The CDR3 totals 15 residues. CDR1 KGHSH and CDR2 LQKENI come from the germline V gene. CDR3 sequence (DNA): TGTGCCAGCTCACTAGGACAGGGAGAGAACACTGAAGCTTTCTTT. Translation gives CASSLGQGENTEAFF.

This clone was recorded a few times. The chain couples TRBV18 to TRBJ2-7; D might be TRBD1 or TRBD2, each matching 6 bases. This CDR3 has 15 amino acids. The V gene lost 3 bases and the J gene lost 0 bases, with 12 bases spanning the gap. Germline CDR1 reads KGHSH; CDR2 reads LQKENI. CDR3 region: CASSPLGGFSYEQYF. CDR3 sequence (DNA): TGTGCCAGCTCACCTTTAGGGGGGTTCTCCTACGAGCAGTACTTC.

The rearrangement links TRBV30 to TRBJ1-4, with D possibly TRBD1 on 6 matching bases. The ends were cut back, 0 bases at V and 6 bases at J, with 14 bases in the middle. Per the germline V gene, CDR1 is GTSNPN and CDR2 is SVGIG (reference sequence). The CDR3 extends over 15 amino acids. The CDR3 region is CAWSVRGGLDEKLFF. The CDR3 nucleotides read TGTGCCTGGAGTGTAAGGGGGGGCTTGGATGAAAAACTGTTTTTT.

The J gene is TRBJ2-1, the V gene TRBV5-6; D ambiguous. Trimming took off 0 bases at V and 0 bases at J, with 13 bases between the two ends. CDR3 size: 17 residues. In germline, CDR1 is SGHDT, CDR2 YYEEEE. CDR3 residues: CASSLVPPLSSYNEQFF. The CDR3 nucleotides read TGTGCCAGCAGCTTGGTTCCCCCCCTCAGCTCCTACAATGAGCAGTTCTTC.

The chain combines TRBV2 with TRBJ2-7; the match to TRBD2 covers 8 bases. V lost 10 bases, J lost 4 bases, and 12 bases stayed unmatched. The germline CDR1 and CDR2 sequences are SNHLY and FYNNEI. The CDR3 extends over 14 amino acids. CDR3 DNA: TGTGCCACCGATCACACTAGCGGCGGGTACGAGCAGTACTTC. This sequence encodes CATDHTSGGYEQYF.